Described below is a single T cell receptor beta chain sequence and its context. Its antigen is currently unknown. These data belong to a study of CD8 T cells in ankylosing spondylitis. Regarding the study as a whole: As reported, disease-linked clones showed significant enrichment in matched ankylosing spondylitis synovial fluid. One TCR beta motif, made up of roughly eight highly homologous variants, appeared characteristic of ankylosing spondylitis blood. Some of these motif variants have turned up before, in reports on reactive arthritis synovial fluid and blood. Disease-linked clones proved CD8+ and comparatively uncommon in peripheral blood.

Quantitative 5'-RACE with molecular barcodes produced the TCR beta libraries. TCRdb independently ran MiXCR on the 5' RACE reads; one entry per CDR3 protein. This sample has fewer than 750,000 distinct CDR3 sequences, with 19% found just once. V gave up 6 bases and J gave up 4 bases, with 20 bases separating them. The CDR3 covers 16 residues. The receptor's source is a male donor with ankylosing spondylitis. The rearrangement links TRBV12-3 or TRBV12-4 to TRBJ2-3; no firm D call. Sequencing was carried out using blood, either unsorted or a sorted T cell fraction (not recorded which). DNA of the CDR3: TGTGCCAGCAGCCCCCCCCCCGCGGTAAAGGCAGATACGCAGTATTTT. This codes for CASSPPPAVKADTQYF.